The rows below give T cell receptor beta chains drawn from one sample of a study of blood T cell repertoires in COVID-19. Sequenced by immunoSEQ multiplex PCR; TCRdb stores in-frame clones only, minus some. The sample lists 150,000 to 200,000 clones; nearly 80% were seen once. Sequencing was done on a sample of peripheral blood. The receptors stem from a woman in her seventies with acute or convalescent COVID-19. Each CDR3 is given with its conserved first and last residue. The order of the fields is J gene, D gene, V gene, clone size, CDR3 protein, CDR3 DNA. A D gene is named only where the DNA matches it firmly. Clone size is not always given. Where it is, it says once, few, many or a class for expanded clones.

j_gene: TRBJ1-1; d_gene: TRBD1; v_gene: TRBV30; abundance: NA; CDR3aa: CAWSVRQGAEAFF; CDR3nt: TGTGCCTGGAGTGTCCGACAGGGGGCTGAAGCTTTCTTT
j_gene: TRBJ2-5; d_gene: NA; v_gene: TRBV27; abundance: NA; CDR3aa: CASSSLVSGPHRTSKETQYF; CDR3nt: TGTGCCAGCAGTTCCCTAGTGAGCGGGCCTCACCGTACATCTAAAGAGACCCAGTACTTC
j_gene: TRBJ2-3; d_gene: TRBD2; v_gene: TRBV5-1; abundance: once; CDR3aa: CASSPQSGRAPDTQYF; CDR3nt: TGCGCCAGCAGCCCTCAGTCCGGGAGGGCCCCAGATACGCAGTATTTT
j_gene: TRBJ2-1; d_gene: TRBD2; v_gene: TRBV5-4; abundance: NA; CDR3aa: CASSRQREKKGSYNEQFF; CDR3nt: TGTGCCAGCAGCCGACAGCGGGAGAAAAAGGGCTCCTACAATGAGCAGTTCTTC
j_gene: TRBJ2-7; d_gene: TRBD2; v_gene: TRBV2; abundance: NA; CDR3aa: CASSAPSGKANEQYF; CDR3nt: TGTGCCAGCAGTGCCCCCAGCGGGAAGGCAAACGAGCAGTACTTC
j_gene: TRBJ1-5; d_gene: NA; v_gene: TRBV5-8; abundance: NA; CDR3aa: CASSEGTSSNQPQHF; CDR3nt: TGTGCCAGCAGCGAAGGGACAAGTAGCAATCAGCCCCAGCATTTT
j_gene: TRBJ2-7; d_gene: NA; v_gene: TRBV13; abundance: NA; CDR3aa: CASSHRLGGRNYYEQYF; CDR3nt: TGTGCCAGCAGCCACCGCCTCGGGGGGCGGAATTACTACGAGCAGTACTTC
j_gene: TRBJ2-5; d_gene: NA; v_gene: TRBV6-5; abundance: NA; CDR3aa: CASSLPGGPYETQYF; CDR3nt: TGTGCCAGCAGTCTCCCCGGAGGCCCCTATGAGACCCAGTACTTC
j_gene: TRBJ2-1; d_gene: TRBD2; v_gene: TRBV3-1/TRBV3-2; abundance: NA; CDR3aa: CASRRTSGEQFF; CDR3nt: TGTGCCAGCAGGAGGACTAGCGGTGAGCAGTTCTTC
j_gene: TRBJ1-4; d_gene: NA; v_gene: TRBV10-1; abundance: once; CDR3aa: CASRLTRVQTFREKLFF; CDR3nt: TGCGCCAGCCGCTTGACCAGGGTCCAAACATTTAGGGAAAAACTGTTTTTT
j_gene: TRBJ1-5; d_gene: NA; v_gene: TRBV5-4; abundance: few; CDR3aa: CASSLGGNNQPQHF; CDR3nt: TGTGCCAGCAGCTTGGGCGGAAACAATCAGCCCCAGCATTTT
j_gene: TRBJ2-1; d_gene: NA; v_gene: TRBV6-6; abundance: NA; CDR3aa: CASSYGGAGAYNEQFF; CDR3nt: TGTGCCAGCAGTTATGGGGGTGCAGGGGCCTACAATGAGCAGTTCTTC
j_gene: TRBJ1-4; d_gene: TRBD1; v_gene: TRBV5-1; abundance: NA; CDR3aa: CASSLGQGEKLFF; CDR3nt: TGCGCCAGCAGCTTGGGACAGGGCGAAAAACTGTTTTTT
j_gene: TRBJ2-7; d_gene: NA; v_gene: TRBV5-1; abundance: NA; CDR3aa: CASRVLSDVYEQYF; CDR3nt: TGCGCCAGCAGAGTTCTATCCGATGTCTACGAGCAGTACTTC
j_gene: TRBJ2-7; d_gene: TRBD2; v_gene: TRBV5-1; abundance: NA; CDR3aa: CASSKGLAGKEAEQYF; CDR3nt: TGCGCCAGCTCCAAGGGACTAGCGGGAAAAGAGGCAGAGCAGTACTTC
j_gene: TRBJ1-6; d_gene: TRBD1; v_gene: TRBV7-8; abundance: few; CDR3aa: CASSQGARLGNSPLHF; CDR3nt: TGTGCCAGCAGCCAGGGGGCGAGGCTAGGTAATTCACCCCTCCACTTT
j_gene: TRBJ1-4; d_gene: TRBD1; v_gene: TRBV5-4; abundance: NA; CDR3aa: CASSKDRGQEKLFF; CDR3nt: TGTGCCAGCAGCAAGGACAGGGGGCAAGAAAAACTGTTTTTT
j_gene: TRBJ2-1; d_gene: TRBD2; v_gene: TRBV7-3; abundance: NA; CDR3aa: CASSSSGTSGVYNEQFF; CDR3nt: TGTGCCAGCAGCTCCTCCGGGACTAGCGGAGTCTACAATGAGCAGTTCTTC
j_gene: TRBJ1-2; d_gene: TRBD1; v_gene: TRBV3-1/TRBV3-2; abundance: NA; CDR3aa: CASSRPGQGYSYGYTF; CDR3nt: TGTGCCAGCAGCCGACCGGGACAGGGGTACAGCTATGGCTACACCTTC
j_gene: TRBJ2-5; d_gene: TRBD1; v_gene: TRBV15; abundance: NA; CDR3aa: CATSRTDRETQETQYF; CDR3nt: TGTGCCACCAGCAGAACCGACAGGGAAACACAAGAGACCCAGTACTTC
j_gene: TRBJ2-5; d_gene: TRBD2; v_gene: TRBV5-6; abundance: NA; CDR3aa: CASSLDAGSGGETQYF; CDR3nt: TGTGCCAGCAGCTTGGACGCGGGGTCGGGAGGGGAGACCCAGTACTTC
j_gene: TRBJ2-1; d_gene: TRBD1; v_gene: TRBV19; abundance: once; CDR3aa: CASRRGQGDHNEQFF; CDR3nt: TGTGCCAGTAGGAGGGGACAGGGTGATCACAATGAGCAGTTCTTC
j_gene: TRBJ1-5; d_gene: NA; v_gene: TRBV29-1; abundance: NA; CDR3aa: CSVAGGSNQPQHF; CDR3nt: TGCAGCGTTGCCGGGGGTAGCAATCAGCCCCAGCATTTT
j_gene: TRBJ1-4; d_gene: TRBD1; v_gene: TRBV24-1; abundance: once; CDR3aa: CATRQGAEKLFF; CDR3nt: TGTGCCACCAGGCAGGGGGCGGAAAAACTGTTTTTT
j_gene: TRBJ2-1; d_gene: TRBD2; v_gene: TRBV5-5; abundance: NA; CDR3aa: CASSWELAGAYNEQFF; CDR3nt: TGTGCCAGCAGCTGGGAACTAGCGGGAGCCTACAATGAGCAGTTCTTC
j_gene: TRBJ1-2; d_gene: TRBD1; v_gene: TRBV2; abundance: NA; CDR3aa: CASHRDRGDGYTF; CDR3nt: TGTGCCAGTCACCGGGACAGGGGTGATGGCTACACCTTC
j_gene: TRBJ2-1; d_gene: NA; v_gene: TRBV4-1; abundance: once; CDR3aa: CASSPAGTGSSYNEQFF; CDR3nt: TGCGCCAGCAGCCCGGCGGGGACTGGTAGCTCCTACAATGAGCAGTTCTTC
j_gene: TRBJ1-6; d_gene: TRBD1; v_gene: TRBV5-1; abundance: NA; CDR3aa: CASRTGTVNSPLHF; CDR3nt: TGCGCCAGCAGAACCGGGACAGTTAATTCACCCCTCCACTTT
j_gene: TRBJ2-1; d_gene: NA; v_gene: TRBV21-1; abundance: NA; CDR3aa: CASSKAVVEGTSGIYHEQFF; CDR3nt: TGTGCCAGCAGCAAAGCCGTCGTGGAGGGAACTAGCGGGATTTACCATGAGCAGTTCTTC
j_gene: TRBJ1-3; d_gene: NA; v_gene: TRBV2; abundance: NA; CDR3aa: CASSEYLGASGNTIYF; CDR3nt: TGTGCCAGCAGTGAATACTTGGGGGCCTCTGGAAACACCATATATTTT
j_gene: TRBJ2-1; d_gene: NA; v_gene: TRBV9; abundance: NA; CDR3aa: CASSVAASSNEQFF; CDR3nt: TGTGCCAGCAGCGTAGCGGCTTCTAGCAATGAGCAGTTCTTC
j_gene: TRBJ1-2; d_gene: TRBD1; v_gene: TRBV27; abundance: NA; CDR3aa: CASSLGTGVGGYTF; CDR3nt: TGTGCCAGCAGTTTGGGGACAGGGGTCGGTGGCTACACCTTC
j_gene: TRBJ2-2; d_gene: TRBD1; v_gene: TRBV11-2; abundance: NA; CDR3aa: CASSSTWTGPNTGELFF; CDR3nt: TGTGCCAGCAGCTCCACATGGACAGGGCCGAACACCGGGGAGCTGTTTTTT
j_gene: TRBJ1-5; d_gene: NA; v_gene: TRBV27; abundance: NA; CDR3aa: CASRPSIGAGLGPQHF; CDR3nt: TGTGCCAGCAGACCCTCGATAGGGGCCGGTTTGGGACCCCAGCATTTT
j_gene: TRBJ2-3; d_gene: TRBD2; v_gene: TRBV7-9; abundance: NA; CDR3aa: CASSLPREGGTDTQYF; CDR3nt: TGTGCCAGCAGCTTACCGCGGGAGGGAGGCACAGATACGCAGTATTTT
j_gene: TRBJ2-1; d_gene: NA; v_gene: TRBV3-1/TRBV3-2; abundance: NA; CDR3aa: CASSQGTEQFF; CDR3nt: TGTGCCAGCAGCCAAGGCACAGAGCAGTTCTTC
j_gene: TRBJ2-1; d_gene: NA; v_gene: TRBV3-1/TRBV3-2; abundance: NA; CDR3aa: CASSQVAPEIEQFF; CDR3nt: TGTGCCAGCAGCCAAGTCGCCCCGGAGATTGAGCAGTTCTTC
j_gene: TRBJ1-4; d_gene: NA; v_gene: TRBV27; abundance: many; CDR3aa: CASSSRVVDEKLFF; CDR3nt: TGTGCCAGCAGTTCCAGGGTGGTTGATGAAAAACTGTTTTTT
j_gene: TRBJ2-1; d_gene: NA; v_gene: TRBV7-3; abundance: few; CDR3aa: CASSPTRDNEQFF; CDR3nt: TGTGCCAGCAGCCCAACCCGCGATAATGAGCAGTTCTTC
j_gene: TRBJ2-5; d_gene: TRBD1; v_gene: TRBV30; abundance: NA; CDR3aa: CAWGQGGETQYF; CDR3nt: TGTGCCTGGGGACAGGGGGGAGAGACCCAGTACTTC
j_gene: TRBJ1-6; d_gene: TRBD1; v_gene: TRBV3-1/TRBV3-2; abundance: few; CDR3aa: CASSTRQGENSPLHF; CDR3nt: TGTGCCAGCAGCACCCGACAGGGGGAGAATTCACCCCTCCACTTT
j_gene: TRBJ2-1; d_gene: NA; v_gene: TRBV19; abundance: few; CDR3aa: CASSKRQNNEQFF; CDR3nt: TGTGCCAGTAGTAAAAGACAGAACAATGAGCAGTTCTTC
j_gene: TRBJ1-2; d_gene: TRBD1; v_gene: TRBV6-5; abundance: NA; CDR3aa: CASRDLGTGFGYTF; CDR3nt: TGTGCCAGCAGGGACCTTGGGACAGGATTCGGCTACACCTTC
j_gene: TRBJ2-7; d_gene: NA; v_gene: TRBV2; abundance: few; CDR3aa: CASSLQGYEQYF; CDR3nt: TGTGCCAGCAGTTTACAGGGCTACGAGCAGTACTTC
j_gene: TRBJ2-7; d_gene: TRBD2; v_gene: TRBV3-1/TRBV3-2; abundance: NA; CDR3aa: CASSQQRLAGPYEQYF; CDR3nt: TGTGCCAGCAGCCAACAGCGGTTAGCGGGACCCTACGAGCAGTACTTC
j_gene: TRBJ2-5; d_gene: TRBD2; v_gene: TRBV19; abundance: NA; CDR3aa: CASSMPKAGGQETQYF; CDR3nt: TGTGCCAGTAGTATGCCGAAAGCGGGGGGCCAAGAGACCCAGTACTTC
j_gene: TRBJ2-3; d_gene: NA; v_gene: TRBV7-2; abundance: NA; CDR3aa: CASSYRADTQYF; CDR3nt: TGTGCCAGCAGCTACAGGGCAGATACGCAGTATTTT
j_gene: TRBJ2-5; d_gene: NA; v_gene: TRBV7-6; abundance: NA; CDR3aa: CASSLAAGLPRETQYF; CDR3nt: TGTGCCAGCAGCTTAGCGGCGGGACTCCCAAGAGAGACCCAGTACTTC
j_gene: TRBJ2-3; d_gene: NA; v_gene: TRBV4-1; abundance: NA; CDR3aa: CASTMAGTDTQYF; CDR3nt: TGCGCCAGCACCATGGCGGGCACAGATACGCAGTATTTT
j_gene: TRBJ2-1; d_gene: TRBD1; v_gene: TRBV9; abundance: NA; CDR3aa: CASSATGWTGLGYNEQFF; CDR3nt: TGTGCCAGCAGCGCGACTGGCTGGACAGGCCTCGGGTACAATGAGCAGTTCTTC
j_gene: TRBJ2-2; d_gene: NA; v_gene: TRBV9; abundance: NA; CDR3aa: CASSVGRTRNTGELFF; CDR3nt: TGTGCCAGCAGCGTAGGCCGAACTAGGAACACCGGGGAGCTGTTTTTT
j_gene: TRBJ2-5; d_gene: NA; v_gene: TRBV7-2; abundance: NA; CDR3aa: CASSFGPGETQYF; CDR3nt: TGTGCCAGCAGCTTCGGTCCGGGAGAGACCCAGTACTTC
j_gene: TRBJ1-3; d_gene: NA; v_gene: TRBV29-1; abundance: NA; CDR3aa: CSVEGGLWAASGNTIYF; CDR3nt: TGCAGCGTTGAGGGGGGTCTCTGGGCAGCTTCTGGAAACACCATATATTTT
j_gene: TRBJ2-2; d_gene: TRBD1; v_gene: TRBV14; abundance: NA; CDR3aa: CASSHRGYTGELFF; CDR3nt: TGTGCCAGCAGTCACAGGGGATACACCGGGGAGCTGTTTTTT